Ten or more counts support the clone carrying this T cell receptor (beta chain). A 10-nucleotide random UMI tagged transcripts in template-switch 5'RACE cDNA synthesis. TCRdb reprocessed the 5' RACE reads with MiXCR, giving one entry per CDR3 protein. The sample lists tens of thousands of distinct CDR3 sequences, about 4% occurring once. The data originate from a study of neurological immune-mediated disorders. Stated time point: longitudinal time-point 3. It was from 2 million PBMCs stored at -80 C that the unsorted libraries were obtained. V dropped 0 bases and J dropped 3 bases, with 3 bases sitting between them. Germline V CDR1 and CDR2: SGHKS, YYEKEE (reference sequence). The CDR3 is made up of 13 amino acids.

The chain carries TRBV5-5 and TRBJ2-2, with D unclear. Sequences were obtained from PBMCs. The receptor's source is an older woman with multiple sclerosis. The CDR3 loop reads CASSLGDTGELFF. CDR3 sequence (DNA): TGTGCCAGCAGCTTGGGTGACACCGGGGAGCTGTTTTTT.